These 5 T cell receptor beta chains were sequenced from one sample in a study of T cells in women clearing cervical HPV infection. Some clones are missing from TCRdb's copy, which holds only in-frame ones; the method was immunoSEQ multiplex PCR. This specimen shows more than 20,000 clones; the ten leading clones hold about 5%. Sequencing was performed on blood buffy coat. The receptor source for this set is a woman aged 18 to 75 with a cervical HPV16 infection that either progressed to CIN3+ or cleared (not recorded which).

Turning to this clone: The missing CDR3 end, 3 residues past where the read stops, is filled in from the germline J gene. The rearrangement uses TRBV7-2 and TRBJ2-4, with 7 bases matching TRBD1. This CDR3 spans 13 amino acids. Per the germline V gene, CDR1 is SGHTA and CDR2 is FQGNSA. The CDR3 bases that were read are TGTGCCAGCAGCCGGGACAGCCTCTATGGT. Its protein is CASSRDSLYG. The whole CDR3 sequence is CASSRDSLYGQYF.

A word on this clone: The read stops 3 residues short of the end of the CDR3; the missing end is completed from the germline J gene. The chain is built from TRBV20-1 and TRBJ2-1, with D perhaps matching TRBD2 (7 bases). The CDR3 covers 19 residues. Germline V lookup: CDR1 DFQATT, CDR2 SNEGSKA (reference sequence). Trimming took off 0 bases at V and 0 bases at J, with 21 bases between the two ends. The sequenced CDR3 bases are TGCAGTGCTAGAGATCCCCGGGGGGCGGGGCGCAGCTCCTACAATGAG. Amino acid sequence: CSARDPRGAGRSSYNE. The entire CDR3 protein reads CSARDPRGAGRSSYNEQFF.

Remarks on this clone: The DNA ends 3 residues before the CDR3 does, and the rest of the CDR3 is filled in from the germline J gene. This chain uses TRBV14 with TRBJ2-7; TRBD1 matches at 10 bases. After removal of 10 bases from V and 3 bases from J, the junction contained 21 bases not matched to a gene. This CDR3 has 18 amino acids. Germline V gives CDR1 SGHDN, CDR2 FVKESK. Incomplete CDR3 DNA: TGTGCCACCGAGAACACCTCCGAAAAATGGACAGGGGGCTACGAG. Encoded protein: CATENTSEKWTGGYE. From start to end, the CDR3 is CATENTSEKWTGGYEQYF.

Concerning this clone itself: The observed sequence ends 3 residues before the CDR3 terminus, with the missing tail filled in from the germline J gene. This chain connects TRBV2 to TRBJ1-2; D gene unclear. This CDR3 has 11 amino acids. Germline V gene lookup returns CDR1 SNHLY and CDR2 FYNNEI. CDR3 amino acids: CASSEANRYTF. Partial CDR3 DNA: TGTGCCAGCAGTGAAGCTAATCGC.

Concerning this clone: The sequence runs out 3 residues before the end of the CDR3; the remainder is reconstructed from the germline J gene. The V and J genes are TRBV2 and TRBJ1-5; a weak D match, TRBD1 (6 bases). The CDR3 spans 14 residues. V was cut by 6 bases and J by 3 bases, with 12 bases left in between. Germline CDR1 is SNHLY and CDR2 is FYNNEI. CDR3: CASRNDRNNQPQHF. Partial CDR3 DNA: TGTGCCAGCAGAAACGACAGGAACAATCAGCCC.